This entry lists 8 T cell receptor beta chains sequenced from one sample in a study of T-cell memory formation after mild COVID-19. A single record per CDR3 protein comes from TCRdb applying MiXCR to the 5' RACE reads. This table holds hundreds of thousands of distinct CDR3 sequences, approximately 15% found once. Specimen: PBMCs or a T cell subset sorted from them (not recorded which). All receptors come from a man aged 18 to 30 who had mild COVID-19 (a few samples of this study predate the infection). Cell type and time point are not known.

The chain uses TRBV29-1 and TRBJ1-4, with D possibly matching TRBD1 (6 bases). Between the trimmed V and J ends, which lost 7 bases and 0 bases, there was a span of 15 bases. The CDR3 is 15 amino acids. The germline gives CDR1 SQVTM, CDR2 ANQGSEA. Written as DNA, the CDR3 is TGCAGCGCCCTTCGAGGGGGATCAACTAATGAAAAACTGTTTTTT. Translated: CSALRGGSTNEKLFF.

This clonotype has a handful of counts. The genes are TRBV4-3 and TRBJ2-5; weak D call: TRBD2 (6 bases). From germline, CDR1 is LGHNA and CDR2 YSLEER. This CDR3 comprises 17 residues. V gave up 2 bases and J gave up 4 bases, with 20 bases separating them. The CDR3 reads CASSQIQTGVTGETQYF. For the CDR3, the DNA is TGCGCCAGCAGCCAAATTCAGACGGGGGTGACGGGAGAGACCCAGTACTTC.

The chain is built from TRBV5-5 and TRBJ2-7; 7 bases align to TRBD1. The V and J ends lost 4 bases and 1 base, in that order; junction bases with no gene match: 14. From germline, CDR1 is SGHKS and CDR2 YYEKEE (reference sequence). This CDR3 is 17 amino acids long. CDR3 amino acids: CASSPEAGTVNSYEQYF. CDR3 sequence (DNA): TGTGCCAGCAGCCCCGAGGCCGGGACAGTGAATTCCTACGAGCAGTACTTC.

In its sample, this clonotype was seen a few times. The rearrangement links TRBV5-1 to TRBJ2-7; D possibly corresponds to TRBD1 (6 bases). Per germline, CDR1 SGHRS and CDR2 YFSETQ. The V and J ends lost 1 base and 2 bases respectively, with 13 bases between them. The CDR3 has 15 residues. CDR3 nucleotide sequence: TGCGCCAGCAGCTTGTTATCGGCAGGGGCCTACGAGCAGTACTTC. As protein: CASSLLSAGAYEQYF.

CDR3: CASSFGRVGEQFF. In DNA form, the CDR3 reads TGTGCCAGCAGCTTCGGGAGAGTAGGTGAGCAGTTCTTC. The chain couples TRBV11-3 to TRBJ2-1; tentatively, D is TRBD2 (6 bases). Germline V gene data show CDR1 as SGHNT and CDR2 as YENEEA. Deletions cut 3 bases from V and 9 bases from J, with 12 bases between. The CDR3 is 13 amino acids.

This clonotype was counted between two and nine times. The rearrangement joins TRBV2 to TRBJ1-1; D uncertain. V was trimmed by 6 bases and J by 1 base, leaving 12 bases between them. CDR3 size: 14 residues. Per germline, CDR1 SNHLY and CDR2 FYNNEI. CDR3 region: CASSLDKENTEAFF. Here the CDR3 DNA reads TGTGCCAGCAGCTTAGATAAAGAGAACACTGAAGCTTTCTTT.

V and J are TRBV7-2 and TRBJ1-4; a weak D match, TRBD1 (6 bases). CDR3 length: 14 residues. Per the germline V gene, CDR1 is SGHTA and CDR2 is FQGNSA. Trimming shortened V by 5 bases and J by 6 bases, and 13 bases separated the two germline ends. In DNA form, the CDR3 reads TGTGCCAGCAGCCAGGGGACCTGGGATGAAAAACTGTTTTTT. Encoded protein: CASSQGTWDEKLFF.

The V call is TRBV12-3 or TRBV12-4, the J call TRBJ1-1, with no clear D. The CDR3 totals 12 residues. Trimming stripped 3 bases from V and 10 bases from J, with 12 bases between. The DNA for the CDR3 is TGTGCCAGCAGTTTGAACCGCCTTGCAGCTTTCTTT. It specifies CASSLNRLAAFF.